These T cell receptor beta chains were read from a single sample in a study of CD8 T cell repertoires and HIV-1 epitope variants. For these TCRs, the target antigens are not known. Produced via immunoSEQ multiplex PCR; TCRdb's table is partial and in-frame only. The table includes 3,500 to 4,000 clones, around two thirds detected once. Sequenced material: cultured CD8+ T cells derived from PBMCs. These receptor sequences come from a male donor with HIV. The CDR3 runs from the conserved cysteine through the conserved F or W. A D gene is named only where the DNA matches it firmly. Only part of the rows carry a size: once, few, many, or a class if the clone is expanded.

CDR3aa: CASSIKAGGGDTQYF
CDR3nt: TGTGCCAGTAGTATAAAAGCGGGAGGTGGAGATACGCAGTATTTT
v_gene: TRBV19
j_gene: TRBJ2-3
abundance: few
d_gene: TRBD2

CDR3aa: CASSQDPWGLPTDTQYF
CDR3nt: TGCGCCAGCAGCCAAGATCCCTGGGGACTCCCCACAGATACGCAGTATTTT
v_gene: TRBV4-1
j_gene: TRBJ2-3
abundance: NA
d_gene: NA

CDR3aa: CASSLDFSTDTQYF
CDR3nt: TGTGCCAGCAGCCTGGACTTTAGCACAGATACGCAGTATTTT
v_gene: TRBV5-4
j_gene: TRBJ2-3
abundance: NA
d_gene: NA

CDR3aa: CSVEDPTGVAYEQYF
CDR3nt: TGCAGCGTTGAAGACCCTACAGGGGTAGCCTACGAGCAGTACTTC
v_gene: TRBV29-1
j_gene: TRBJ2-7
abundance: NA
d_gene: TRBD1

CDR3aa: CASRSGQGRDYGYTF
CDR3nt: TGTGCCAGCAGGAGTGGACAGGGGCGTGACTATGGCTACACCTTC
v_gene: TRBV27
j_gene: TRBJ1-2
abundance: few
d_gene: TRBD1

CDR3aa: CASSLGVYNEQFF
CDR3nt: TGCGCCAGCAGCTTGGGTGTCTACAATGAGCAGTTCTTC
v_gene: TRBV5-1
j_gene: TRBJ2-1
abundance: few
d_gene: NA

CDR3aa: CASSPFPDNTEAFF
CDR3nt: TGTGCCAGCTCACCATTTCCAGATAACACTGAAGCTTTCTTT
v_gene: TRBV18
j_gene: TRBJ1-1
abundance: NA
d_gene: NA

CDR3aa: CASSSWTREAFF
CDR3nt: TGTGCCAGCAGCTCCTGGACTCGAGAAGCTTTCTTT
v_gene: TRBV5-8
j_gene: TRBJ1-1
abundance: NA
d_gene: NA

CDR3aa: CASSLSSRTSGSDTQYF
CDR3nt: TGTGCCAGCAGCTTATCATCGAGGACTAGCGGTTCAGATACGCAGTATTTT
v_gene: TRBV5-4
j_gene: TRBJ2-3
abundance: NA
d_gene: TRBD2

CDR3aa: CASSLGDSGRGGYTF
CDR3nt: TGTGCCAGCAGCCTAGGGGACAGCGGGAGGGGTGGCTACACCTTC
v_gene: TRBV4-2
j_gene: TRBJ1-2
abundance: large
d_gene: TRBD1

CDR3aa: CASSLRAGNPMPYNSPLHF
CDR3nt: TGTGCCAGCAGCTTGCGTGCGGGCAATCCCATGCCCTATAATTCACCCCTCCACTTT
v_gene: TRBV5-6
j_gene: TRBJ1-6
abundance: NA
d_gene: NA

CDR3aa: CASSSPGLAGDSYEQYF
CDR3nt: TGTGCCAGCAGTTCCCCGGGACTAGCGGGGGACTCCTACGAGCAGTACTTC
v_gene: TRBV27
j_gene: TRBJ2-7
abundance: NA
d_gene: TRBD2

CDR3aa: CASSYRRQLGDTQYF
CDR3nt: TGTGCCAGCAGTTACCGTCGTCAGTTGGGGGATACGCAGTATTTT
v_gene: TRBV6-5
j_gene: TRBJ2-3
abundance: NA
d_gene: NA

CDR3aa: CASSLDGASEQFF
CDR3nt: TGTGCCAGCAGCTTAGACGGTGCCAGTGAGCAGTTCTTC
v_gene: TRBV7-2
j_gene: TRBJ2-1
abundance: large
d_gene: NA

CDR3aa: CSVVWSYGYTF
CDR3nt: TGCAGCGTTGTATGGAGCTATGGCTACACCTTC
v_gene: TRBV29-1
j_gene: TRBJ1-2
abundance: NA
d_gene: NA

CDR3aa: CASSQTAGGNTGELFF
CDR3nt: TGTGCCAGCAGCCAGACAGCGGGGGGGAACACCGGGGAGCTGTTTTTT
v_gene: TRBV4-2
j_gene: TRBJ2-2
abundance: NA
d_gene: TRBD2

CDR3aa: CAIDRETGELFF
CDR3nt: TGTGCCATAGACAGGGAGACCGGGGAGCTGTTTTTT
v_gene: TRBV15
j_gene: TRBJ2-2
abundance: NA
d_gene: TRBD1

CDR3aa: CASSWTGGHTEAFF
CDR3nt: TGTGCCAGCAGTTGGACAGGGGGCCACACTGAAGCTTTCTTT
v_gene: TRBV27
j_gene: TRBJ1-1
abundance: NA
d_gene: TRBD1

CDR3aa: CASSQDVGADTQYF
CDR3nt: TGCGCCAGCAGCCAAGATGTGGGGGCTGATACGCAGTATTTT
v_gene: TRBV4-1
j_gene: TRBJ2-3
abundance: once
d_gene: NA

CDR3aa: CASSPHGGEETQYF
CDR3nt: TGTGCCAGCAGCCCCCATGGGGGGGAAGAGACCCAGTACTTC
v_gene: TRBV9
j_gene: TRBJ2-5
abundance: NA
d_gene: TRBD2

CDR3aa: CATSRDRGTQVYGYTF
CDR3nt: TGTGCCACCAGCAGAGATCGGGGGACCCAGGTCTATGGCTACACCTTC
v_gene: TRBV15
j_gene: TRBJ1-2
abundance: hyperexpanded
d_gene: NA

CDR3aa: CASSSRRGKRETQYF
CDR3nt: TGTGCCAGCAGCTCTCGCCGGGGGAAGAGAGAGACCCAGTACTTC
v_gene: TRBV14
j_gene: TRBJ2-5
abundance: NA
d_gene: NA

CDR3aa: CASSLGRELFF
CDR3nt: TGTGCCAGCAGCTTGGGCCGGGAGCTGTTTTTT
v_gene: TRBV5-6
j_gene: TRBJ2-2
abundance: once
d_gene: NA

CDR3aa: CASEGGTLMNTEAFF
CDR3nt: TGTGCCAGCGAGGGGGGGACACTAATGAACACTGAAGCTTTCTTT
v_gene: TRBV7-2
j_gene: TRBJ1-1
abundance: NA
d_gene: NA

CDR3aa: CASSPAGVADTGELFF
CDR3nt: TGCGCCAGCAGCCCCGCTGGTGTAGCGGACACCGGGGAGCTGTTTTTT
v_gene: TRBV4-3
j_gene: TRBJ2-2
abundance: NA
d_gene: NA

CDR3aa: CAFSGGAGAFF
CDR3nt: TGTGCCTTCTCAGGGGGCGCGGGGGCTTTCTTT
v_gene: TRBV19
j_gene: TRBJ1-1
abundance: few
d_gene: TRBD1